The rows below give T cell receptor beta chains drawn from one sample of a study of spatial heterogeneity in lung cancer. TCRdb re-derived calls from the 5' RACE reads in MiXCR, one entry per CDR3 protein. Among 20,000 to 25,000 distinct CDR3 sequences listed, roughly 8.6% were seen once. The sample consisted of lung tumor tissue, taken at surgery. Receptors originate from a male donor with early-stage non-small cell lung cancer. The CDR3 runs from the conserved cysteine through the conserved F or W. D genes are given only for firm matches. Part of the rows lack a size; the others show once, few, many or a class for expanded clones.

d_call,clone_size,j_call,v_call,cdr3_aa,cdr3_nt
TRBD2,many,TRBJ2-1,TRBV6-5,CASSISGGYNEQFF,TGTGCCAGCAGTATTAGCGGGGGATACAATGAGCAGTTCTTC
.,many,TRBJ1-1,TRBV20-1,CSASSPRDTEAFF,TGCAGTGCTAGTTCCCCCAGGGACACTGAAGCTTTCTTT
TRBD1,few,TRBJ1-1,TRBV6-1,CASAAQGTVLSTEAFF,TGTGCCAGCGCTGCCCAGGGGACAGTCCTTAGCACTGAAGCTTTCTTT
TRBD1,few,TRBJ2-3,TRBV2,CASSASWTGGSADTQYF,TGTGCCAGCAGTGCCTCCTGGACAGGGGGTTCCGCAGATACGCAGTATTTT
TRBD2,.,TRBJ2-1,TRBV12-3/TRBV12-4,CASSPSGTSILEQFF,TGTGCCAGCAGTCCATCTGGGACTAGTATCTTAGAGCAGTTCTTC
TRBD1,few,TRBJ2-2,TRBV5-4,CASKADRGITGELFF,TGTGCCTCCAAAGCGGACAGGGGGATCACCGGGGAGCTGTTTTTT
.,few,TRBJ2-7,TRBV7-2,CASSGRAGFYEQYF,TGTGCCAGCAGCGGTCGGGCGGGCTTCTACGAGCAGTACTTC
.,many,TRBJ2-7,TRBV7-6,CASSAWDTSKEQYF,TGTGCCAGCAGCGCCTGGGACACCTCTAAGGAGCAGTACTTC
.,many,TRBJ2-5,TRBV14,CASSQRREETQYF,TGTGCCAGCAGCCAACGACGGGAAGAGACCCAGTACTTC
TRBD1,.,TRBJ1-5,TRBV2,CASSPAGGESQPQHF,TGTGCCAGCAGTCCCGCAGGGGGCGAGAGTCAGCCCCAGCATTTT
TRBD1,medium-sized,TRBJ2-1,TRBV7-3,CASSSNLGQLNEQFF,TGTGCCAGCAGCTCAAACCTGGGACAGCTTAATGAGCAGTTCTTC
.,.,TRBJ1-1,TRBV24-1,CATSGPGVEAFF,TGTGCCACCAGTGGGCCGGGCGTTGAAGCTTTCTTT
.,many,TRBJ2-5,TRBV7-9,CASSPESEETQYF,TGTGCCAGCAGCCCCGAATCCGAGGAGACCCAGTACTTC
.,many,TRBJ2-3,TRBV18,CASSPPLQDTDTQYF,TGTGCCAGCTCACCACCTCTACAGGACACAGATACGCAGTATTTT
.,few,TRBJ2-3,TRBV12-3/TRBV12-4,CASSLGDTQYF,TGTGCCAGCAGTTTAGGAGATACGCAGTATTTT
.,few,TRBJ1-4,TRBV7-6,CASTNPGEKLFF,TGTGCCAGCACCAACCCGGGGGAAAAACTGTTTTTT
TRBD1,few,TRBJ2-3,TRBV12-3/TRBV12-4,CASTPKTGGSRGDTQYF,TGTGCCAGCACCCCAAAGACAGGGGGCTCTCGGGGGGATACGCAGTATTTT
TRBD2,many,TRBJ2-3,TRBV7-2,CASSLAGLAGGSTDTQYF,TGTGCCAGCAGCTTAGCGGGACTAGCGGGGGGAAGCACAGATACGCAGTATTTT
.,once,TRBJ2-4,TRBV30,CAWQRGAGVKNIQYF,TGTGCCTGGCAAAGGGGGGCAGGTGTCAAAAACATTCAGTACTTC
.,.,TRBJ2-7,TRBV7-9,CASSLRAGEQYF,TGTGCCAGCAGCTTAAGGGCGGGCGAGCAGTACTTC
TRBD1,few,TRBJ2-3,TRBV5-1,CASSLPLNRGSGTDTQYF,TGCGCCAGCAGCCTACCCCTTAACAGGGGGTCGGGCACAGATACGCAGTATTTT
TRBD2,.,TRBJ2-2,TRBV4-1,CASSPAMGRAPGELFF,TGCGCCAGCAGCCCAGCTATGGGGAGGGCCCCCGGGGAGCTGTTTTTT
TRBD2,.,TRBJ2-7,TRBV6-2/TRBV6-3,CASSSEGSGITYEQYF,TGTGCCAGCAGTTCGGAGGGTAGCGGGATAACCTACGAGCAGTACTTC
TRBD2,few,TRBJ2-3,TRBV30,CAWSTGGGRTDTQYF,TGTGCCTGGAGCACTGGCGGGGGACGCACAGATACGCAGTATTTT
.,many,TRBJ1-2,TRBV27,CASRPHQGIGYTF,TGTGCCAGCAGGCCACATCAGGGTATTGGCTACACCTTC
.,many,TRBJ2-3,TRBV11-1,CASAWSADTQYF,TGTGCCAGCGCGTGGTCAGCAGATACGCAGTATTTT
.,many,TRBJ2-7,TRBV28,CASGLDGRYEQYF,TGTGCCAGCGGTTTGGACGGCCGCTACGAGCAGTACTTC
.,medium-sized,TRBJ1-4,TRBV18,CASSPTWPANEKLFF,TGTGCCAGCTCACCAACTTGGCCAGCTAATGAAAAACTGTTTTTT
.,.,TRBJ1-5,TRBV6-1,CASRGLNSNQPQHF,TGTGCCAGCAGGGGACTGAATAGCAATCAGCCCCAGCATTTT
.,few,TRBJ1-5,TRBV2,CASRGDSSNQPQHF,TGTGCCAGCAGGGGAGACAGCAGCAATCAGCCCCAGCATTTT
TRBD1,many,TRBJ2-7,TRBV10-3,CAIKDRGGSYEQYF,TGTGCCATCAAGGACAGGGGGGGTTCCTACGAGCAGTACTTC
TRBD1,.,TRBJ1-1,TRBV20-1,CSASSGQGNTEAFF,TGCAGTGCTAGTTCGGGACAGGGGAACACTGAAGCTTTCTTT
.,.,TRBJ2-3,TRBV11-2,CASSFGESTDTQYF,TGTGCCAGCAGCTTCGGTGAGAGCACAGATACGCAGTATTTT
.,.,TRBJ1-6,TRBV27,CASSRNPPGRATPLHF,TGTGCCAGCAGCCGTAACCCCCCAGGCAGGGCGACACCCCTCCACTTT
.,many,TRBJ2-7,TRBV5-4,CASSSQGLEQYF,TGTGCCAGCAGCTCTCAGGGGCTCGAGCAGTACTTC
.,few,TRBJ1-3,TRBV7-2,CASTRGVAGSSGNTIYF,TGTGCCAGCACCCGAGGGGTCGCGGGGAGCTCTGGAAACACCATATATTTT
.,many,TRBJ1-5,TRBV10-3,CAISEGEAKSNQPQHF,TGTGCCATCAGTGAAGGGGAGGCGAAAAGCAATCAGCCCCAGCATTTT
.,few,TRBJ2-7,TRBV27,CASSLGGNYEQYF,TGTGCCAGCAGTTTAGGGGGGAACTACGAGCAGTACTTC
.,many,TRBJ1-2,TRBV12-3/TRBV12-4,CASSTHTGWAGYTF,TGTGCCAGCAGTACCCACACAGGGTGGGCGGGCTACACCTTC
TRBD2,many,TRBJ2-5,TRBV9,CASSATSGGHETQYF,TGTGCCAGCAGCGCAACTAGCGGGGGCCACGAGACCCAGTACTTC
.,many,TRBJ2-1,TRBV5-1,CASSLAQGATTYNEQFF,TGCGCCAGCAGCTTGGCCCAGGGAGCCACCACTTACAATGAGCAGTTCTTC
.,many,TRBJ2-2,TRBV6-6,CASSYSTTRGVGELFF,TGTGCCAGCAGTTACTCGACGACTAGGGGCGTCGGGGAGCTGTTTTTT
.,few,TRBJ1-5,TRBV7-9,CASSPGIYSNQPQHF,TGTGCCAGCAGTCCGGGAATTTATAGCAATCAGCCCCAGCATTTT
.,many,TRBJ1-2,TRBV28,CASTHRTRSGYTF,TGTGCCAGCACCCACCGGACAAGGAGCGGCTACACCTTC
.,.,TRBJ2-1,TRBV7-2,CASGGPKTEQFF,TGTGCCAGCGGGGGTCCTAAAACTGAGCAGTTCTTC
TRBD2,many,TRBJ2-1,TRBV4-2,CASSQDPLAGGDDEQFF,TGTGCCAGCAGCCAAGATCCGCTAGCGGGAGGGGATGATGAGCAGTTCTTC
.,.,TRBJ1-1,TRBV5-6,CASSLWGRPSGAEAFF,TGTGCCAGCAGCTTGTGGGGCCGTCCCTCGGGAGCTGAAGCTTTCTTT
TRBD1,many,TRBJ2-3,TRBV28,CASRTQGADTQYF,TGTGCCAGCAGGACACAGGGGGCAGATACGCAGTATTTT
.,many,TRBJ1-2,TRBV29-1,CSVLGGSLPNGYTF,TGCAGCGTGTTGGGAGGGTCCTTACCTAATGGCTACACCTTC
.,many,TRBJ1-1,TRBV3-1,CASSPWPATEAFF,TGTGCCAGCAGCCCATGGCCAGCCACTGAAGCTTTCTTT
TRBD2,.,TRBJ2-3,TRBV20-1,CSANTGGGTQYF,TGCAGTGCGAACACCGGGGGGGGTACGCAGTATTTT
TRBD2,few,TRBJ2-7,TRBV5-1,CASSASVAGSDEQYF,TGCGCCAGCAGCGCGTCAGTAGCGGGGAGCGACGAGCAGTACTTC
TRBD2,many,TRBJ2-2,TRBV5-1,CASSLGIQRGNTGELFF,TGCGCCAGCAGCTTGGGGATCCAGCGGGGGAACACCGGGGAGCTGTTTTTT
.,.,TRBJ2-2,TRBV5-1,CASSFDTVAGELFF,TGCGCCAGCAGCTTCGATACCGTCGCCGGGGAGCTGTTTTTT
.,medium-sized,TRBJ2-2,TRBV7-9,CASSLSSLGGELFF,TGTGCCAGCAGCTTATCAAGCTTAGGCGGGGAGCTGTTTTTT
.,.,TRBJ2-7,TRBV6-1,CASSERDRGLYYEQYF,TGTGCCAGCAGTGAACGGGACCGGGGACTTTACTACGAGCAGTACTTC
.,many,TRBJ2-7,TRBV7-9,CASSLWTTPISYEQYF,TGTGCCAGCAGCTTATGGACGACTCCTATCTCCTACGAGCAGTACTTC
.,many,TRBJ2-1,TRBV20-1,CSATNPIDQFF,TGCAGTGCTACCAATCCGATCGACCAGTTCTTC